The 29 T cell receptor beta chains below come from one sample, sequenced in a study of spatial heterogeneity in lung cancer. TCRdb re-called the 5' RACE reads through MiXCR, storing one row per CDR3 protein. This sample yields several thousand distinct CDR3 sequences, of which under 15% are seen a single time; approximately 26% belongs to the top ten. Study conclusions and caveats: Intratumoral expanded alpha and beta TCR counts were found to track tumor mutation counts.

These receptors have no known antigen. Noted time point: sample taken at primary tumor resection. Sequencing was performed on lung tumor tissue, taken at surgery. These receptors all come from a male donor with early-stage non-small cell lung cancer.

This clonotype ranks as medium-sized. A library prepared for alpha chains yielded this beta chain as an off-target read; its size is of little meaning. The rearrangement links TRBV5-1 to TRBJ1-4; 8 bases agree with TRBD1. The V gene's germline CDR1 is SGHRS and CDR2 YFSETQ. V lost 4 bases and J lost 6; bases outside the gene matches: 8. The CDR3 runs 15 residues. In DNA, the CDR3 is TGCGCCAGCAGCCATCGGACAGGGTCCCATGAAAAACTGTTTTTT. This translates into CASSHRTGSHEKLFF.

This clonotype was seen many times. As an off-target read in a library built for alpha chains, this beta chain has a frequency of little significance. The V gene is TRBV19, the J gene TRBJ1-5, with D perhaps TRBD1 (6 bases). CDR1 LNHDA and CDR2 SQIVND come from the germline V gene (reference sequence). The CDR3 runs 16 residues. The ends were cut back, 7 bases at V and 1 base at J, with 17 bases in the middle. CDR3 DNA: TGTGCCAGTATTCAGACAGGACCTATGAGCAATCAGCCCCAGCATTTT. It translates to CASIQTGPMSNQPQHF.

This clonotype was found many times. This beta chain is an unintended read in a library built for alpha chains; its size means little. The chain combines TRBV12-3 or TRBV12-4 with TRBJ1-5; TRBD1 matches at 9 bases. V shed 7 bases, J shed 5 bases, and the junction held 3 bases outside the gene matches. This CDR3 contains 13 residues. This CDR3 is CASTRTGDQPQHF. In nucleotides, the CDR3 is TGTGCCAGCACCCGGACAGGGGATCAGCCCCAGCATTTT.

Ten or more counts support this clonotype. The library was built for alpha chains, so this beta chain is an off-target read and its size means little. The CDR3 DNA reads TGTGCCAGCAGTCTAGCGGGGGGGCAGTGGGATACGCAGTATTTT. Translation: CASSLAGGQWDTQYF. The chain couples TRBV27 to TRBJ2-3; 12 bases map to TRBD2. CDR3 length: 15 amino acids. Germline CDR1 is MNHEY and CDR2 is SMNVEV (reference sequence). V was pared by 5 bases and J by 6 bases, with 6 bases of the junction left unmatched.

This clonotype is large. In a library made to pick up alpha chains, this beta chain is a stray read with a size that means little. The V and J genes are TRBV7-3 and TRBJ1-5; D not certain. Germline CDR1 is SGHTA and CDR2 is FQGTGA. The V end was cut by 3 bases, the J end by 3 bases, with 6 bases between. The CDR3 runs to 13 residues. The CDR3 is CASSFGDNQPQHF. The CDR3 nucleotides read TGTGCCAGCAGCTTTGGGGACAATCAGCCCCAGCATTTT.

By share, this clonotype ranks as medium-sized. Because the library targeted alpha chains, this beta chain is an off-target read whose size means little. The chain uses TRBV20-1 and TRBJ2-1; 13 bases map to TRBD2. The germline V gene has CDR1 DFQATT and CDR2 SNEGSKA (reference sequence). The CDR3 is 14 residues long. Losses at the gene ends were 3 bases for V and 9 bases for J; bases not matched to a gene: 5. CDR3 coding DNA: TGCAGTGCTAGCCGGACTAGCGGGAGCGGTGAGCAGTTCTTC. It is translated as CSASRTSGSGEQFF.

This clonotype was seen many times. Since the library was made to target alpha chains, this beta chain is a stray read and its abundance is not meaningful. The rearrangement links TRBV4-3 to TRBJ1-6; unclear D gene. Trimming cost V 0 bases and J 2 bases, with 14 bases left between them. The length of the CDR3 is 18 residues. Germline CDR1 is LGHNA and CDR2 is YSLEER. DNA for the CDR3: TGCGCCAGCAGCCAAGATTACGTCCTAGGGACCTATAATTCACCCCTCCACTTT. Its protein product is CASSQDYVLGTYNSPLHF.

This clonotype was found many times. This beta chain slipped into a library made for alpha chains as a stray read, so its size is not meaningful. The CDR3 DNA sequence: TGTGCCAGCAGCCAAACGTACATGGGGACAGATACGCAGTATTTT. Translation: CASSQTYMGTDTQYF. This chain uses TRBV3-1 with TRBJ2-3; D is undetermined. V was pared by 2 bases and J by 3 bases, with 12 bases between. The CDR3 has 15 amino acids. Germline CDR1 is LGHDT and CDR2 is YNNKEL (reference sequence).

About this clonotype itself: This beta chain was picked up by a library intended for alpha chains and is off target, so its count carries little meaning. The chain employs TRBV6-2 or TRBV6-3 and TRBJ1-2, with 11 bases fitting TRBD1. The J segment lost 4 bases and the V segment lost 7 bases, leaving 11 bases of the junction unmatched. The CDR3 sequence is 16 residues long. Germline CDR1 is MNHEY and CDR2 is SVGEGT. The chain's CDR3 is CASTPTGTGGIYGYTF. The CDR3 DNA is TGTGCCAGCACTCCAACCGGGACAGGGGGAATCTATGGCTACACCTTC.

Turning to this clonotype: The library was built for alpha chains, so this beta chain is an off-target read and its size means little. The genes are TRBV10-3 and TRBJ1-1, with unresolved D. CDR1 and CDR2 (germline): ENHRY, SYGVKD. This CDR3 region has 15 residues. V gave up 5 bases and J gave up 2 bases, with 15 bases separating them. The CDR3 DNA reads as TGTGCCATCAGTTCTACCGGGAAGCAAAACACTGAAGCTTTCTTT. This codes for CAISSTGKQNTEAFF.

This clonotype is medium-sized by share. This beta chain was picked up by a library intended for alpha chains and is off target, so its count carries little meaning. The rearrangement joins TRBV5-1 to TRBJ2-3; weak D call: TRBD1 (6 bases). Germline CDR1 and CDR2: SGHRS and YFSETQ. Trimming pared 1 base from V and 5 bases from J, leaving 14 bases between. The CDR3 totals 15 residues. This CDR3 is CASSLLGGAGDTQYF. CDR3 coding DNA: TGCGCCAGCAGCTTGCTTGGGGGCGCAGGAGATACGCAGTATTTT.

Regarding this clonotype: As an off-target read in a library built for alpha chains, this beta chain has a frequency of little significance. The V gene is TRBV19, the J gene TRBJ1-5; the D is unclear. V dropped 3 bases and J dropped 1 base, with 4 bases sitting between them. The CDR3 runs 13 residues. Germline CDR1 is LNHDA and CDR2 is SQIVND (reference sequence). This CDR3 is CASSMVSNQPQHF. The CDR3 bases are TGTGCCAGTAGTATGGTAAGCAATCAGCCCCAGCATTTT.

This clonotype has a count of ten or more. Since the library was made to target alpha chains, this beta chain is a stray read and its abundance is not meaningful. The V call is TRBV7-2, the J call TRBJ2-3; D uncertain. The CDR3 covers 14 residues. With 7 bases removed from V and 6 bases from J, the gap between germline ends came to 17 bases. CDR1 and CDR2 from the germline V gene are SGHTA and FQGNSA. The CDR3 DNA follows: TGTGCCAGCATCTACGACCGGGCGGCGGATACGCAGTATTTT. Protein sequence: CASIYDRAADTQYF.

At least ten counts were recorded for this clonotype. This beta chain turned up in a library designed for alpha chains; as an off-target read, its abundance says little. CDR3 loop: CASSPDRRNSPLHF. The CDR3 nucleotides read TGTGCCAGCAGCCCGGACAGGAGAAATTCACCCCTCCACTTT. The chain joins TRBV6-6 to TRBJ1-6; 7 bases map to TRBD1. Germline values: CDR1 MNHNY, CDR2 SVGAGI (reference sequence). This CDR3 comprises 14 residues. Trimming cost V 6 bases and J 7 bases; bases outside gene matches: 6.

This clonotype has just a few counts. As an off-target read in a library built for alpha chains, this beta chain has a frequency of little significance. The chain employs TRBV7-8 and TRBJ2-1, with TRBD2 matching 9 bases. Losses at the gene ends were 5 bases for V and 6 bases for J; bases not matched to a gene: 11. Germline CDR1 is SGHVS and CDR2 is FQNEAQ. The CDR3 is made up of 16 amino acids. The DNA of the CDR3 is TGTGCCAGCAGCCCGGGGACTAGCTTCATTGGCAATGAGCAGTTCTTC. Translated, it gives CASSPGTSFIGNEQFF. Filled out from reference TRBV7-8 and TRBJ2-1, the complete variable domain reads GAGVSQSPRYKVAKRGQDVALRCDPISGHVSLFWYQQALGQGPEFLTYFQNEAQLDKSGLPSDRFFAERPEGSVSTLKIQRTQQEDSAVYLCASSPGTSFIGNEQFFGPGTRLTVL.

This clonotype has at least ten counts. Within a library made for alpha chains, this beta chain is off target, and its count is uninformative. CDR3 region: CASSPGHTLEQYF. The CDR3, as DNA: TGTGCCAGCAGCCCGGGACATACCCTGGAGCAGTACTTC. V is TRBV7-2 and J is TRBJ2-7; a weak D match, TRBD1 (6 bases). Germline lookup yields CDR1 SGHTA and CDR2 FQGNSA. The CDR3 spans 13 residues. Trimming removed 5 bases from V and 7 bases from J, with 15 bases in between. Variable domain in full (rest from reference TRBV7-2 and TRBJ2-7): GAGVSQSPSNKVTEKGKDVELRCDPISGHTALYWYRQSLGQGLEFLIYFQGNSAPDKSGLPSDRFSAERTGGSVSTLTIQRTQQEDSAVYLCASSPGHTLEQYFGPGTRLTVT.

This clonotype was detected many times. In a library made to pick up alpha chains, this beta chain is a stray read with a size that means little. The V gene is TRBV7-2, the J gene TRBJ2-7; 13 bases map to TRBD2. The J segment lost 7 bases and the V segment lost 6 bases, leaving 15 bases of the junction unmatched. The CDR3 has 17 amino acids. Looked up from germline, CDR1 is SGHTA and CDR2 is FQGNSA. The CDR3 reads CASRPRWTSGSGGEQYF. CDR3 DNA: TGTGCCAGCAGACCACGCTGGACTAGCGGGAGTGGTGGGGAGCAGTACTTC.

This clonotype was seen at least ten times. This beta chain is an unintended read in a library built for alpha chains; its size means little. This chain joins TRBV7-9 and TRBJ2-2; 9 bases agree with TRBD2. Per the germline V gene, CDR1 is SEHNR and CDR2 is FQNEAQ (reference sequence). The CDR3 spans 17 residues. J was trimmed by 4 bases and V by 3 bases; bases with no gene match: 9. CDR3 sequence reads: CASSFFFQRGATGELFF. The CDR3 nucleotides are TGTGCCAGCAGCTTTTTCTTTCAGCGGGGGGCCACCGGGGAGCTGTTTTTT.

This clonotype is medium-sized in the sample. This beta chain is a stray read from a library made for alpha chains; its abundance is not meaningful. The chain combines TRBV6-5 with TRBJ2-7; D unresolved. Per the germline V gene, CDR1 is MNHEY and CDR2 is SVGAGI. V lost 4 bases and J lost 2, with 15 bases in between. The CDR3 totals 15 residues. This CDR3 reads CASSFGRKATYEQYF. The CDR3 DNA reads TGTGCCAGCAGTTTTGGGCGAAAAGCTACCTACGAGCAGTACTTC.

With regard to this clonotype: This beta chain was picked up by a library intended for alpha chains and is off target, so its count carries little meaning. The chain recombines TRBV7-9 with TRBJ1-2, with TRBD1 identical over 9 bases. The germline gives CDR1 SEHNR, CDR2 FQNEAQ (reference sequence). V was pared by 3 bases and J by 7 bases, with 6 bases of the junction left unmatched. There are 14 residues in the CDR3. The DNA for the CDR3 is TGTGCCAGCAGCTTCATACAGGGGGCTTCTGGCTACACCTTC. It encodes CASSFIQGASGYTF. Full variable domain (missing parts from reference TRBV7-9 and TRBJ1-2): DTGVSQNPRHKITKRGQNVTFRCDPISEHNRLYWYRQTLGQGPEFLTYFQNEAQLEKSRLLSDRFSAERPKGSFSTLEIQRTEQGDSAMYLCASSFIQGASGYTFGSGTRLTVV.

Of note for this clonotype: This beta chain lies outside the target of a library built for alpha chains; its clone size means little. The V call is TRBV29-1, the J call TRBJ2-1; TRBD2 matches 9 bases. The CDR3 runs to 13 residues. Trimming removed 3 bases from V and 6 bases from J; junction bases left unmatched: 3. Germline CDR1 is SQVTM and CDR2 is ANQGSEA. This CDR3 is CSVEAGGGNEQFF. The DNA of the CDR3 is TGCAGCGTTGAGGCGGGAGGGGGCAATGAGCAGTTCTTC.

By its share, this clonotype is medium-sized. Because this beta chain is a stray read in a library intended to capture alpha chains, its abundance should not be given much weight. The chain combines TRBV12-3 or TRBV12-4 with TRBJ1-2, with 12 nucleotides matching TRBD1. CDR3 size: 15 residues. The V gene end was trimmed by 4 bases and the J gene end by 8 bases; junction bases not matched to a gene: 8. The CDR3 DNA reads TGTGCCAGCAGTTACCGGGACAGGGGGCCGGGCGGCTACACCTTC. Protein: CASSYRDRGPGGYTF.

This clonotype qualifies as medium-sized. This beta chain represents an off-target read in a library built for alpha chains; its size is of limited meaning. This rearrangement joins TRBV7-9 to TRBJ2-3; 8 positions match TRBD2. The CDR3 is 17 residues long. The ends lost 4 bases at V and 2 bases at J; junction bases unmatched: 11. Per germline, CDR1 SEHNR and CDR2 FQNEAQ (reference sequence). The CDR3 sequence: CASSSTSAGGFTDTQYF. The CDR3 bases are TGTGCCAGCAGCTCTACGTCGGCGGGGGGATTCACAGATACGCAGTATTTT. The full variable domain, completed using reference TRBV7-9 and TRBJ2-3, is DTGVSQNPRHKITKRGQNVTFRCDPISEHNRLYWYRQTLGQGPEFLTYFQNEAQLEKSRLLSDRFSAERPKGSFSTLEIQRTEQGDSAMYLCASSSTSAGGFTDTQYFGPGTRLTVL.

This clonotype was counted ten times or more. This beta chain is an unintended read in a library built for alpha chains; its size means little. The chain carries TRBV10-3 and TRBJ1-5; 7 nucleotides match TRBD1. The CDR3 covers 13 residues. The germline V gene encodes CDR1 ENHRY and CDR2 SYGVKD. Unmatched junction bases numbered 4, after V lost 7 bases and J lost 4 bases. CDR3 residues: CAINDRANQPQHF. The CDR3, as DNA: TGTGCCATCAACGACAGGGCTAATCAGCCCCAGCATTTT.

Regarding this clonotype: This beta chain appears as a stray read in a library generated for alpha chains; its size is not informative. The chain couples TRBV4-1 to TRBJ2-7; 8 positions agree with TRBD2. Germline CDR1 reads MGHRA; CDR2 reads YSYEKL. The CDR3 is 15 amino acids. V shed 0 bases and J 3 bases; nucleotides not matched to a gene: 4. CDR3 loop: CASSQEYSGDYEQYF. CDR3 DNA sequence: TGCGCCAGCAGCCAAGAGTATAGCGGGGACTACGAGCAGTACTTC.

Turning to this clonotype: For a library built for alpha chains, this beta chain is a stray read; little rests on its size. The chain couples TRBV27 to TRBJ2-7; weak D call: TRBD1 (5 bases). CDR1 MNHEY and CDR2 SMNVEV come from the germline V gene (reference sequence). With 3 bases removed from V and 2 bases from J, the gap between germline ends came to 11 bases. The length of the CDR3 is 14 residues. The CDR3, as DNA: TGTGCCAGCAGTTTTACCAGGACACCCTACGAGCAGTACTTC. Protein product: CASSFTRTPYEQYF.

This clonotype is labeled as medium-sized. Little can be read into the size of this beta chain, an off-target read in a library designed for alpha chains. The V gene is TRBV7-9, the J gene TRBJ2-7; D is perhaps TRBD1 or TRBD2 (5 bases each). V shed 4 bases and J shed 4 bases, with 8 bases lying between them. Looked up from germline, CDR1 is SEHNR and CDR2 is FQNEAQ (reference sequence). The CDR3 contains 12 residues. CDR3 sequence (DNA): TGTGCCAGCAGCTGGGACGAATACGAGCAGTACTTC. Encoded protein: CASSWDEYEQYF.

This clonotype appeared many times. Little can be read into the size of this beta chain, an off-target read in a library designed for alpha chains. J is TRBJ1-1 and V is TRBV7-9; D is unclear. Germline-derived CDR1 and CDR2 are SEHNR and FQNEAQ (reference sequence). V was cut by 3 bases and J by 9 bases, with 20 bases left in between. The CDR3 covers 15 residues. In nucleotides, the CDR3 is TGTGCCAGCAGCTTTAGTCCCGTTCGGCAAAACCAAGCTTTCTTT. Translating gives CASSFSPVRQNQAFF.

This clonotype has at least ten counts. This beta chain is an off-target read within a library intended for alpha chains, so its frequency means little. This chain links TRBV14 with TRBJ2-1, with 14 bases fitting TRBD2. J was trimmed by 3 bases and V by 3 bases; bases with no gene match: 4. Looked up from germline, CDR1 is SGHDN and CDR2 is FVKESK. This CDR3 has 17 residues. CDR3 loop: CASSQGTSGSHYNEQFF. CDR3 DNA: TGTGCCAGCAGCCAGGGGACTAGCGGGAGCCACTACAATGAGCAGTTCTTC.